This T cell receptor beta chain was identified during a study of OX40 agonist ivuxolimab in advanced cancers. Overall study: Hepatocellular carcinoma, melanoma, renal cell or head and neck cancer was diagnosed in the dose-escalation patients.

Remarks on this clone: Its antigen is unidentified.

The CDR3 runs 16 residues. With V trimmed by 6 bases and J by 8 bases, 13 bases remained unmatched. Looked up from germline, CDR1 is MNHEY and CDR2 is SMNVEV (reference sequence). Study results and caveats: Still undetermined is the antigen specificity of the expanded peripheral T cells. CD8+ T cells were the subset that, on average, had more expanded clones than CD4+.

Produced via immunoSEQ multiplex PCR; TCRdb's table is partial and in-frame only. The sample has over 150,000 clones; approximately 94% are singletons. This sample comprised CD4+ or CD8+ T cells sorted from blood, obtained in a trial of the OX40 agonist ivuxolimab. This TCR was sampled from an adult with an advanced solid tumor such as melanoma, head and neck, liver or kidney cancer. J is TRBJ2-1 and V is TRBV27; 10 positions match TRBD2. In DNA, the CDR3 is TGTGCCAGCAGACCTATGGGGACTAGCGATAGGTATGAGCAGTTCTTC. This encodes CASRPMGTSDRYEQFF.